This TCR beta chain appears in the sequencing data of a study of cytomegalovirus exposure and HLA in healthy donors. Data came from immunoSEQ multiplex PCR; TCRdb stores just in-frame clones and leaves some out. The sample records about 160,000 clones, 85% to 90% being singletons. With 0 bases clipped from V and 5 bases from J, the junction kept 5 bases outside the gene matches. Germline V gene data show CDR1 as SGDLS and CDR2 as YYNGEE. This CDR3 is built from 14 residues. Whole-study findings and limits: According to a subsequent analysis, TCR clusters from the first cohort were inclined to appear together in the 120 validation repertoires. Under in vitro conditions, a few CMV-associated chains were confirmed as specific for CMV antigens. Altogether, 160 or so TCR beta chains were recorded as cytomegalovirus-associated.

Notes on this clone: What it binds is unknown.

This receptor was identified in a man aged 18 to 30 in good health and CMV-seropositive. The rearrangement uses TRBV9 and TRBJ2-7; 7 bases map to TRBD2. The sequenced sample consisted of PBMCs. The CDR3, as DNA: TGTGCCAGCAGCGTAGAAGCGGGAAGGGACGAGCAGTACTTC. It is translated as CASSVEAGRDEQYF.